A selection of T cell receptor beta chains follows, all from one sample in a study of cytomegalovirus exposure and HLA in healthy donors. TCRdb's copy holds only in-frame clones and misses some; the assay was immunoSEQ multiplex PCR. The sample has 180,000 or so clones, around 81% seen once. Sequenced material: PBMCs. Receptors originate from a woman under 30 in good health and CMV-seropositive. Each CDR3 is given with its conserved first and last residue. Size is omitted from some rows. Given values are once, few, many or a class for expanded clones.

v_gene: TRBV5-4; abundance: -; CDR3aa: CASSFDRGYNEQFF
v_gene: TRBV5-1; abundance: -; CDR3aa: CASSTATAGQGVKYF
v_gene: TRBV13; abundance: -; CDR3aa: CASRGTGIAGNTEAFF
v_gene: TRBV11-3; abundance: -; CDR3aa: CASSPGGDYTDTQYF
v_gene: TRBV10-1; abundance: -; CDR3aa: CASSDRTARAGELFF
v_gene: TRBV30; abundance: few; CDR3aa: CAWRGDRGLETQYF
v_gene: TRBV7-6; abundance: -; CDR3aa: CASRQQTGENTYEQYF
v_gene: TRBV7-2; abundance: -; CDR3aa: CASSSYRENEQFF
v_gene: TRBV9; abundance: -; CDR3aa: CASSPGPGRDQPQHF
v_gene: TRBV7-9; abundance: -; CDR3aa: CASIRMAGTNTGELFF
v_gene: TRBV15; abundance: -; CDR3aa: CATSRVWTGQNTGELFF
v_gene: TRBV11-1; abundance: few; CDR3aa: CASSLDRAYNSPLHF
v_gene: TRBV27; abundance: few; CDR3aa: CASRVTRGRTGDTQYF
v_gene: TRBV27; abundance: -; CDR3aa: CASSLQNANTEAFF
v_gene: TRBV27; abundance: once; CDR3aa: CASSLRWGWASGGDPDNEQFF
v_gene: TRBV18; abundance: -; CDR3aa: CASSPGSYEQYF
v_gene: TRBV6-6; abundance: -; CDR3aa: CASSPDRSTEAFF
v_gene: TRBV7-7; abundance: -; CDR3aa: CASSLVSGGPDNEQFF
v_gene: TRBV5-1; abundance: -; CDR3aa: CASSLGGPGGGSYEQYF
v_gene: TRBV28; abundance: -; CDR3aa: CASSLPRNTIYF
v_gene: TRBV19; abundance: -; CDR3aa: CASSWAGEETQYF
v_gene: TRBV7-3; abundance: -; CDR3aa: CASSLTPGGAGNEQFF
v_gene: TRBV2; abundance: -; CDR3aa: CASRTSGGATAGELFF
v_gene: TRBV27; abundance: -; CDR3aa: CASSPRGTGRPAANEKLFF
v_gene: TRBV7-2; abundance: -; CDR3aa: CASSSSGAGVGYTF
v_gene: TRBV2; abundance: -; CDR3aa: CASSAEGTGQPQHF